Reported below is one T cell receptor beta chain. The source of the sample is a study of control samples from healthy donors and cancer patients. V was cut by 6 bases and J by 1 base, with 12 bases left in between. CDR3 length: 14 amino acids. Germline V gene lookup returns CDR1 MDHEN and CDR2 SYDVKM. Generated by immunoSEQ multiplex PCR, the TCRdb table keeps only in-frame clones and is missing some. The sample shows more than 50,000 clones, around 95% of them seen only once. The sequence came from a woman aged 18-29 years in good health. The rearrangement uses TRBV28 and TRBJ1-2; D is ambiguous. The sample comprised blood. CDR3 sequence reads: CASRLRRGNYGYTF. In nucleotides, the CDR3 is TGTGCCAGCAGGCTCCGTCGGGGTAACTATGGCTACACCTTC.